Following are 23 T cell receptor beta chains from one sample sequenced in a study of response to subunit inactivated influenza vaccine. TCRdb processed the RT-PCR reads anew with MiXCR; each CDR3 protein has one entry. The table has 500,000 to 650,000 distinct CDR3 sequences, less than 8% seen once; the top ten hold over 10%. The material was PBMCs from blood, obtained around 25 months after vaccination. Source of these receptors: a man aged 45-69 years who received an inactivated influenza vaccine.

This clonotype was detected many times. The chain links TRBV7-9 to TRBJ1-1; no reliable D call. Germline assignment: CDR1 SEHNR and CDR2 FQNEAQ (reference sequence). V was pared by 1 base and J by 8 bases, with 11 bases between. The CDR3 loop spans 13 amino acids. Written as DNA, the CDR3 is TGTGCCAGCAGCTTAGAACGGCGGCCCGAAGCTTTCTTT. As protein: CASSLERRPEAFF.

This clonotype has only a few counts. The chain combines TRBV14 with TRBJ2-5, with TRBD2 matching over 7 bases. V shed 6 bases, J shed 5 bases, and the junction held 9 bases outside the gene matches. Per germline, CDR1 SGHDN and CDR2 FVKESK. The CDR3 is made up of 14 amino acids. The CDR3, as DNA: TGTGCCAGCAGTCCTAGCGGACCGGGGGAGACCCAGTACTTC. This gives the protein CASSPSGPGETQYF.

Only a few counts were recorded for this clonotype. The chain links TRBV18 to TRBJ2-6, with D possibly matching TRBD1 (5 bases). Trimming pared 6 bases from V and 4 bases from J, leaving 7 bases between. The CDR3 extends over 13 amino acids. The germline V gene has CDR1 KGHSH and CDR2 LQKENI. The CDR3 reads CASSRTGANVLTF. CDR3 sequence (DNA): TGTGCCAGCTCTAGGACAGGGGCCAACGTCCTGACTTTC.

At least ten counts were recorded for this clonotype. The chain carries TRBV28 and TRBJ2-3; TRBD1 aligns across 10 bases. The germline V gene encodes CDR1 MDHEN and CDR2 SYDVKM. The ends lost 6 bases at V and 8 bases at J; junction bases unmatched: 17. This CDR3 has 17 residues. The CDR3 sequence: CASRETGGWLISVTQYF. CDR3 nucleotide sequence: TGTGCCAGCAGGGAGACAGGGGGCTGGCTAATAAGTGTTACGCAGTATTTT.

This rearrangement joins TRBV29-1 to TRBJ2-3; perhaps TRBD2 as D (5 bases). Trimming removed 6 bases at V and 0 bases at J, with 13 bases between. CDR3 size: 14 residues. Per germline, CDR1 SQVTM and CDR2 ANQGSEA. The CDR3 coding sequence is TGCAGCGTAGCGGACGTACAAAGCACAGATACGCAGTATTTT. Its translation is CSVADVQSTDTQYF.

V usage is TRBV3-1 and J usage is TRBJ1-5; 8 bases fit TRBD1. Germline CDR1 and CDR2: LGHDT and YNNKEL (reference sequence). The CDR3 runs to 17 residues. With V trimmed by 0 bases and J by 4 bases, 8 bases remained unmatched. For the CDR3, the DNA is TGTGCCAGCAGCCAAGATCCAGGGACAGGAGTAAATCAGCCCCAGCATTTT. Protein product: CASSQDPGTGVNQPQHF.

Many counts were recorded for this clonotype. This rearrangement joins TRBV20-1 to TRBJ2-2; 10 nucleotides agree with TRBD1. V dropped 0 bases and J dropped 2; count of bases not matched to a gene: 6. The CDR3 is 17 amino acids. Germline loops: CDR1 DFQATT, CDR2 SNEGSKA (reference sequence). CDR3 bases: TGCAGTGCTAGAGATCTAAGGACAGGGGGTAACACCGGGGAGCTGTTTTTT. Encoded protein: CSARDLRTGGNTGELFF.

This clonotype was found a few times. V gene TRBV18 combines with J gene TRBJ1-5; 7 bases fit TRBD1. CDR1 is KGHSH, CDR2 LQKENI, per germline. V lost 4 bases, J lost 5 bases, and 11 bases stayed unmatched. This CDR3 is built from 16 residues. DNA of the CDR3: TGTGCCAGCTCACGAACTGACAGGGATTCAGATCAGCCCCAGCATTTT. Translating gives CASSRTDRDSDQPQHF.

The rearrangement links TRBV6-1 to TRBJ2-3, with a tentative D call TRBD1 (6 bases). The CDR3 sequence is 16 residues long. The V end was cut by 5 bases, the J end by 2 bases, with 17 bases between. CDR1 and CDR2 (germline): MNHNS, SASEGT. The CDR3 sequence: CASSPDRSSATDTQYF. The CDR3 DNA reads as TGTGCCAGCAGTCCGGACAGATCCTCTGCCACAGATACGCAGTATTTT.

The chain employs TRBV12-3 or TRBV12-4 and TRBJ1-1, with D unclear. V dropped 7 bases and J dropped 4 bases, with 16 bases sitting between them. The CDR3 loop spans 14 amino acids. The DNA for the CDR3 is TGTGCCAGCACCCGGACTTTAATTGCCACTGAAGCTTTCTTT. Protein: CASTRTLIATEAFF.

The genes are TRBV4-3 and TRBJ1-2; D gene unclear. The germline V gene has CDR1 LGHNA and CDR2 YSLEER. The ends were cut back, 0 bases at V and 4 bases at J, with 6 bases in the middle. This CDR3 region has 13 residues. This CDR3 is CASSQDGRYGYTF. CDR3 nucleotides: TGCGCCAGCAGCCAAGACGGTCGCTATGGCTACACCTTC.

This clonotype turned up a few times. The CDR3 bases are TGTGCCAGCAGTTTGGACAGCCTGGGAGGCTACACCTTC. Translation: CASSLDSLGGYTF. The chain recombines TRBV12-3 or TRBV12-4 with TRBJ1-2; possible D gene TRBD1, 6 bases. CDR3 length: 13 residues. V was shortened by 3 bases and J by 8 bases, with 13 bases between the two germline ends.

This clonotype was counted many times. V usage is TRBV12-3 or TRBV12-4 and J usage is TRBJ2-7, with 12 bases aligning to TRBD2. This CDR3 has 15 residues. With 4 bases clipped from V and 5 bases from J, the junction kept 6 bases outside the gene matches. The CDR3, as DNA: TGTGCCAGCAGTTACCGGACTAGCGGGATTCACGAGCAGTACTTC. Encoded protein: CASSYRTSGIHEQYF.

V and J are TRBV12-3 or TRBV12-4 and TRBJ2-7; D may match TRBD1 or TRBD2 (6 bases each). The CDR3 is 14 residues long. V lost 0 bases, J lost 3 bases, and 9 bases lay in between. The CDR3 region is CASSLAGGNYEQYF. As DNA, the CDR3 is TGTGCCAGCAGTTTAGCGGGGGGCAACTACGAGCAGTACTTC.

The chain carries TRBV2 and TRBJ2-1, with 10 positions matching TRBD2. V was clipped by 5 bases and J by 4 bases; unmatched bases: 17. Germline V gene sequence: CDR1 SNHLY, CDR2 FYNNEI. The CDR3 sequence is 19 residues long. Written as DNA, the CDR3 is TGTGCCAGCAGTATAAGAGGACTAGCGGTCTCCTGGGGATACAATGAGCAGTTCTTC. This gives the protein CASSIRGLAVSWGYNEQFF.

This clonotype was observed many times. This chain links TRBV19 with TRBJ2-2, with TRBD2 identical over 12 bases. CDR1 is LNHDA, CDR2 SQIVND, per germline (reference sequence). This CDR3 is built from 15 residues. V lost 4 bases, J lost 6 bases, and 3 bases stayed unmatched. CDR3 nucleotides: TGTGCCAGTAGTACACTAGCGGGAGGTTCCGGGGAGCTGTTTTTT. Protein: CASSTLAGGSGELFF.

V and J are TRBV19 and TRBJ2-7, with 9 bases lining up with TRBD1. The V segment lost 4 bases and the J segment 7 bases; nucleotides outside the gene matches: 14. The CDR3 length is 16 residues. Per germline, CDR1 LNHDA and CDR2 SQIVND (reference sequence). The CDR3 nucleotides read TGTGCCAGTAGTACCCCACCGGGACAGGGTAATCGAGAGCAGTACTTC. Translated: CASSTPPGQGNREQYF.

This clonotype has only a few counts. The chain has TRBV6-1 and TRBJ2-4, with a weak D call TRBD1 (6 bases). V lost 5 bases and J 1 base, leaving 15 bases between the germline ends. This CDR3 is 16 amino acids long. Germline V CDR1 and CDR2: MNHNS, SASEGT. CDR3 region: CASSPDRFGAKNIQYF. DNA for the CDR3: TGTGCCAGCAGTCCCGACAGGTTTGGGGCCAAAAACATTCAGTACTTC.

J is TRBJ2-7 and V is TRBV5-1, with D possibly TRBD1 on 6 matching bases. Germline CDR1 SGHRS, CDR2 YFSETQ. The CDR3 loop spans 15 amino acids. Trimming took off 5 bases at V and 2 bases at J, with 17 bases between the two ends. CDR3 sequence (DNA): TGCGCCAGCAGTCCGGGGACAACGAGGGCCTACGAGCAGTACTTC. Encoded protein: CASSPGTTRAYEQYF.

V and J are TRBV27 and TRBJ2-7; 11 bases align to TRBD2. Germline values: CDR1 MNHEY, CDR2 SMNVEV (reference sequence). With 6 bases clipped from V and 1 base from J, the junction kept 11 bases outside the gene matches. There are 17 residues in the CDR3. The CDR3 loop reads CASRRRAGTSGSYEQYF. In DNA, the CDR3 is TGTGCCAGCAGGCGCCGCGCGGGGACTAGCGGTTCCTACGAGCAGTACTTC.

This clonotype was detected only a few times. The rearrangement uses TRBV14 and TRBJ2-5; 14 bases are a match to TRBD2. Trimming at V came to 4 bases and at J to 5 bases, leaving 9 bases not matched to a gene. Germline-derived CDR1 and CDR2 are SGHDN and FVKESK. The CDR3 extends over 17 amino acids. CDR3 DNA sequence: TGTGCCAGCAGCCCCCTGACTAGCGGGGGGGCCCGTGAGACCCAGTACTTC. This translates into CASSPLTSGGARETQYF.

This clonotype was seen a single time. The CDR3 region has the DNA TGTGCCAGCAGCGCTTCTAGCGGGAGGGCCGAAGAGCAGTACTTC. It codes for CASSASSGRAEEQYF. The chain is built from TRBV2 and TRBJ2-7, with 12 bases lining up with TRBD2. The CDR3 is 15 amino acids. J gave up 7 bases and V 6 bases, and 10 bases lay outside the gene matches. Germline lookup yields CDR1 SNHLY and CDR2 FYNNEI. Based on the CDR3 plus reference TRBV2 and TRBJ2-7, the full variable domain is EPEVTQTPSHQVTQMGQEVILRCVPISNHLYFYWYRQILGQKVEFLVSFYNNEISEKSEIFDDQFSVERPDGSNFTLKIRSTKLEDSAMYFCASSASSGRAEEQYFGPGTRLTVT.

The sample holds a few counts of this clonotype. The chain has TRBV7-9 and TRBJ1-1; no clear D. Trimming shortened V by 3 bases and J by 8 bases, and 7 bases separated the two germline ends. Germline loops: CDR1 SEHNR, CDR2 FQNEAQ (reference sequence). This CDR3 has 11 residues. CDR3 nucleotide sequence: TGTGCCAGCAGCTTGCGAGTAGAAGCTTTCTTT. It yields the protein CASSLRVEAFF.